Listed below are T cell receptor beta chains from one sample, sequenced in a study of blood T cell dynamics during melanoma immunotherapy. TCRdb keeps only in-frame clones here, not all; method: immunoSEQ multiplex PCR. In the table there are around 13,000 clones, around 84% of which are singletons. The sequenced sample was blood, obtained from a patient treated with checkpoint blockade. These receptors all stem from a human donor with melanoma. CDR3s include the opening cysteine and the closing phenylalanine or tryptophan. Each record gives: V gene, J gene, clone size, D gene, CDR3 DNA, CDR3 protein. D genes are given only for firm matches. Clone size is stated in some rows and not others, as once, few, many or a class when expanded.

V: TRBV27; J: TRBJ1-1; size: once; D: TRBD1; DNA: TGTGCCAGCAGAGCACAGATTGGACAGGGAGAAGCTTTCTTT; CDR3: CASRAQIGQGEAFF
V: TRBV7-9; J: TRBJ1-1; size: .; D: .; DNA: TGTGCCAGCAGCTTAGTTGACAGACAAGCTTTCTTT; CDR3: CASSLVDRQAFF
V: TRBV7-6; J: TRBJ2-7; size: .; D: TRBD2; DNA: TGTGCCAGCAGGACTAGCGGGAGTTACGAGCAGTACTTC; CDR3: CASRTSGSYEQYF
V: TRBV23-1; J: TRBJ2-1; size: .; D: TRBD2; DNA: TGCGCCAGCAGTCTAAGGTGTGTAGCGGGAGGAATCAATGAGCAGTTCTTC; CDR3: CASSLRCVAGGINEQFF
V: TRBV10-2; J: TRBJ2-5; size: once; D: .; DNA: TGCGCCAGCAGGCCTTTGGGGGGAACCCTCCAAGAGACCCAGTACTTC; CDR3: CASRPLGGTLQETQYF
V: TRBV15; J: TRBJ2-5; size: .; D: .; DNA: TGTGCCACCAGCAGAGATGTAGCCCCCGCTTCGAGAGAGACCCAGTACTTC; CDR3: CATSRDVAPASRETQYF
V: TRBV4-1; J: TRBJ2-1; size: .; D: TRBD2; DNA: TGCGCCAGCAGCCCACTGACTAGCCACAATGAGCAGTTCTTC; CDR3: CASSPLTSHNEQFF
V: TRBV6-5; J: TRBJ1-6; size: .; D: TRBD1; DNA: TGTGCCAGCAGTAGAGGGACAGGGACACCCCTCCACTTT; CDR3: CASSRGTGTPLHF
V: TRBV4-1; J: TRBJ2-3; size: .; D: .; DNA: TGCGCCAGCAGCCAGGATCCTGGACAGAATACGCAGTATTTT; CDR3: CASSQDPGQNTQYF
V: TRBV29-1; J: TRBJ2-7; size: .; D: TRBD2; DNA: TGCAGCACCGGCCTCGGGGAGGGGTACGAGCAGTACTTC; CDR3: CSTGLGEGYEQYF
V: TRBV21-1; J: TRBJ2-7; size: once; D: .; DNA: TGTGCCAGCAGCCCCACCAACGAGCAGTACTTC; CDR3: CASSPTNEQYF
V: TRBV6-4; J: TRBJ2-3; size: .; D: TRBD1; DNA: TGTGCCAGCTCTTCGCAGGGACAGGGGGCAGATACGCAGTATTTT; CDR3: CASSSQGQGADTQYF
V: TRBV6-5; J: TRBJ1-2; size: .; D: .; DNA: TGTGCCAGCAGTTACCGGGCGGAGGAGGGCTATGGCTACACCTTC; CDR3: CASSYRAEEGYGYTF
V: TRBV15; J: TRBJ2-7; size: .; D: TRBD1; DNA: TGTGCCACCAGCAGAGACCGCGGGACAGGGGGCTCCTACGAGCAGTACTTC; CDR3: CATSRDRGTGGSYEQYF
V: TRBV30; J: TRBJ2-5; size: .; D: TRBD2; DNA: TGTGCCTCCAAAAAGGCGAGCGGGAATGAAGAGACCCAGTACTTC; CDR3: CASKKASGNEETQYF
V: TRBV7-8; J: TRBJ2-7; size: few; D: TRBD2; DNA: TGTGCCAGCAGCTGGACTAGCGGGGAGTCCTACGAGCAGTACTTC; CDR3: CASSWTSGESYEQYF
V: TRBV6-5; J: TRBJ2-1; size: .; D: .; DNA: TGTGCCAGCAAGGGGCCCAGGTTGTTCGATGAGCAGTTCTTC; CDR3: CASKGPRLFDEQFF
V: TRBV19; J: TRBJ1-3; size: .; D: .; DNA: TGTGCCAGCAAACAGAGCTCTGGAAACACCATATATTTT; CDR3: CASKQSSGNTIYF
V: TRBV7-3; J: TRBJ1-1; size: .; D: .; DNA: TGTGCCAGCAGCTTCTCGACAGTAACTGAAGCTTTCTTT; CDR3: CASSFSTVTEAFF
V: TRBV7-9; J: TRBJ2-5; size: .; D: TRBD1; DNA: TGTGCCAGCAGCTACCGCGGACAGGGTGGGACCCAGTACTTC; CDR3: CASSYRGQGGTQYF
V: TRBV27; J: TRBJ2-3; size: .; D: .; DNA: TGTGCCAGCAGTTTACAGTACACAGATACGCAGTATTTT; CDR3: CASSLQYTDTQYF
V: TRBV2; J: TRBJ2-5; size: .; D: .; DNA: TGTGCCAGCAGTGAAGACTTGTCAGGGGAACGGGAGACCCAGTACTTC; CDR3: CASSEDLSGERETQYF
V: TRBV11-2; J: TRBJ2-7; size: once; D: .; DNA: TGTGCCAGCAGTTTTGCTCGGTCCGAGCAGTACTTC; CDR3: CASSFARSEQYF
V: TRBV7-2; J: TRBJ1-1; size: .; D: .; DNA: TGTGCCAGCAGCGCTCAGGGTGGTCAAAGGAACACTGAAGCTTTCTTT; CDR3: CASSAQGGQRNTEAFF
V: TRBV5-1; J: TRBJ2-3; size: .; D: .; DNA: TGCGCCAGCAGCTTGGAGTTAGAAAGGGATACGCAGTATTTT; CDR3: CASSLELERDTQYF
V: TRBV5-5; J: TRBJ2-7; size: .; D: .; DNA: TGTGCCAGCAGCTTGCGGCAGGGCTACGAGCAGTACTTC; CDR3: CASSLRQGYEQYF
V: TRBV5-8; J: TRBJ1-5; size: .; D: .; DNA: TGTGCCAGCAGCCCGAGGACGGGAAATCAGCCCCAGCATTTT; CDR3: CASSPRTGNQPQHF
V: TRBV6-1; J: TRBJ1-2; size: .; D: .; DNA: TGTGCCAGCAGTGATTTCAAAGATGGCCACTATGGCTACACCTTC; CDR3: CASSDFKDGHYGYTF
V: TRBV6-1; J: TRBJ1-4; size: .; D: .; DNA: TGTGCCAGCAGTGAAGCGCTGGGGGGGAGTGAAAAACTGTTTTTT; CDR3: CASSEALGGSEKLFF
V: TRBV19; J: TRBJ1-4; size: .; D: .; DNA: TGTGCCAGTAGTATAGATCTCCGTTCGGCCCGGAGAGGAAAACTGTTTTTT; CDR3: CASSIDLRSARRGKLFF
V: TRBV5-1; J: TRBJ1-2; size: .; D: TRBD1; DNA: TGCGCCAGCAGCTTGGGCCAGGGGGATGGCTACACCTTC; CDR3: CASSLGQGDGYTF
V: TRBV7-7; J: TRBJ2-3; size: .; D: TRBD2; DNA: TGTGCCAGCAGCTTAGGGGCTAGCGGGGTTACAGATACGCAGTATTTT; CDR3: CASSLGASGVTDTQYF
V: TRBV7-2; J: TRBJ1-5; size: .; D: .; DNA: TGTGCCAGCAGCCAAGATCCGGGCAATCAGCCCCAGCATTTT; CDR3: CASSQDPGNQPQHF
V: TRBV25-1; J: TRBJ1-2; size: once; D: TRBD1; DNA: TGTGCCAGCTGGACAGGGATATATGGCTACACCTTC; CDR3: CASWTGIYGYTF
V: TRBV7-3; J: TRBJ1-2; size: once; D: .; DNA: TGTGCCAGCAGCCCCGACGCAGACTATGGCTACACCTTC; CDR3: CASSPDADYGYTF
V: TRBV7-9; J: TRBJ2-1; size: .; D: TRBD2; DNA: TGTGCCAGCAGCTTAGTGGCCCTAGCGGGAGTAGGTGAGCAGTTCTTC; CDR3: CASSLVALAGVGEQFF
V: TRBV15; J: TRBJ2-4; size: few; D: TRBD1; DNA: TGTGCCACCAAAAAGCAGGGGGACATTCAGTACTTC; CDR3: CATKKQGDIQYF
V: TRBV27; J: TRBJ1-6; size: .; D: .; DNA: TGTGCCAGCAGTTTGGGACGGGTTTATAATTCACCCCTCCACTTT; CDR3: CASSLGRVYNSPLHF
V: TRBV5-1; J: TRBJ2-5; size: .; D: TRBD1; DNA: TGCGCCAGCAGCTTTGGGATGGGACAGGGTAGAGAGACCCAGTACTTC; CDR3: CASSFGMGQGRETQYF
V: TRBV2; J: TRBJ2-2; size: .; D: TRBD1; DNA: TGTGCCAGTAGAGGACAGGGGGCAAACACCGGGGAGCTGTTTTTT; CDR3: CASRGQGANTGELFF
V: TRBV9; J: TRBJ1-3; size: .; D: .; DNA: TGTGCCAGCAGCGCCGAGGGGGTTACTGGAAACACCATATATTTT; CDR3: CASSAEGVTGNTIYF
V: TRBV5-1; J: TRBJ2-3; size: .; D: .; DNA: TGCGCCAGCAGCTTGGCCGGTCCGGATACGCAGTATTTT; CDR3: CASSLAGPDTQYF
V: TRBV11-2; J: TRBJ2-1; size: .; D: TRBD1; DNA: TGTGCCAGCAGCTTAGGGACAGGAGACAATGAGCAGTTCTTC; CDR3: CASSLGTGDNEQFF
V: TRBV29-1; J: TRBJ2-1; size: .; D: .; DNA: TGCAGCGTTTTTCTCTCGGGCAATGAGCAGTTCTTC; CDR3: CSVFLSGNEQFF
V: TRBV4-1; J: TRBJ2-2; size: .; D: .; DNA: TGCGCCAGCAGCCAAGAAGGGGGAGGCTCCGGGGAGCTGTTTTTT; CDR3: CASSQEGGGSGELFF
V: TRBV10-3; J: TRBJ2-5; size: .; D: .; DNA: TGTGCCAGCAGTGTAGCGGAGGCTCAAGAGACCCAGTACTTC; CDR3: CASSVAEAQETQYF
V: TRBV11-3; J: TRBJ2-1; size: .; D: TRBD2; DNA: TGTGCCAGCAGCTTAGATCAGGGCGGGAGCAGCTCCTACAATGAGCAGTTCTTC; CDR3: CASSLDQGGSSSYNEQFF
V: TRBV4-2; J: TRBJ2-5; size: .; D: TRBD2; DNA: TGTGCCAGCAGCCCCTTGGCCACTCTAGCGGGGGAAGAGACCCAGTACTTC; CDR3: CASSPLATLAGEETQYF
V: TRBV11-2; J: TRBJ1-2; size: .; D: .; DNA: TGTGCCAGCAGCTTAGAGGCCAGCAACTATGGCTACACCTTC; CDR3: CASSLEASNYGYTF
V: TRBV30; J: TRBJ1-2; size: .; D: .; DNA: TGTGCCTGGAGTCGGGAGAGGGGTCCTAACTATGGCTACACCTTC; CDR3: CAWSRERGPNYGYTF
V: TRBV19; J: TRBJ1-1; size: .; D: .; DNA: TGTGCCAGTAGTATGACGGGGGGGGCGCAAACTGAAGCTTTCTTT; CDR3: CASSMTGGAQTEAFF
V: TRBV5-1; J: TRBJ2-7; size: .; D: .; DNA: TGCGCCAGCAGCTTGGCAGAGACCCAAAACTACGAGCAGTACTTC; CDR3: CASSLAETQNYEQYF